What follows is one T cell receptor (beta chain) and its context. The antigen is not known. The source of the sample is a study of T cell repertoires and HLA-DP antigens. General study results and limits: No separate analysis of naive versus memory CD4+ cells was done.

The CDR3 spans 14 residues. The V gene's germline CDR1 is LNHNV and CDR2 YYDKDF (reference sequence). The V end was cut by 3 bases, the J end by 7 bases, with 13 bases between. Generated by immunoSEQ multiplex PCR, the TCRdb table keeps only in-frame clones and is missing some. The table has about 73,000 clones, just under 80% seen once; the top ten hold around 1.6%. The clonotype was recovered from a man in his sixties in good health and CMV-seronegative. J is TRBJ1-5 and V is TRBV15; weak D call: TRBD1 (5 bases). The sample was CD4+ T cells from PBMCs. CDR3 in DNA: TGTGCCACCAGCAGTCCAGGGATGGGCCAGCCCCAGCATTTT. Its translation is CATSSPGMGQPQHF.